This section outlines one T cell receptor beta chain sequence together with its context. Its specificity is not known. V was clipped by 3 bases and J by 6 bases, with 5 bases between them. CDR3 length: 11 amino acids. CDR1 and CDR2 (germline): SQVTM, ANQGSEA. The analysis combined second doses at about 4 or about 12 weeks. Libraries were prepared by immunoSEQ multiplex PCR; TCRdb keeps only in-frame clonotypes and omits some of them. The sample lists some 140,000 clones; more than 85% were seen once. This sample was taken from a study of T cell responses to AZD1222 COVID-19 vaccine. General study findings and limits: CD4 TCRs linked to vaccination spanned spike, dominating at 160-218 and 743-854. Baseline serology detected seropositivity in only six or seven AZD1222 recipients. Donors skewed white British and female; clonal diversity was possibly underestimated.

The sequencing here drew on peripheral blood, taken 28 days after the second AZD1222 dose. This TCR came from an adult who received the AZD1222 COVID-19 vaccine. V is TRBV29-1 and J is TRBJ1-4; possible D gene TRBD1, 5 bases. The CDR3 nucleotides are TGCAGCGTTGACAGGGATGAAAAACTGTTTTTT. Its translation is CSVDRDEKLFF.